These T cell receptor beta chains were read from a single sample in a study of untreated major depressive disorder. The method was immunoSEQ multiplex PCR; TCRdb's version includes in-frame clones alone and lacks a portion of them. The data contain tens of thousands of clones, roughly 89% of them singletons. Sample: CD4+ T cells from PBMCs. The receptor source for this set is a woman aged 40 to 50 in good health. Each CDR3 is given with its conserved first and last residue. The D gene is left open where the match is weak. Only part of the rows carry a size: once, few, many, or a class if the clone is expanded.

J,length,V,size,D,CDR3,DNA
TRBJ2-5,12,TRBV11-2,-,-,CASSPYGETQYF,TGTGCCAGCAGCCCCTATGGGGAGACCCAGTACTTC
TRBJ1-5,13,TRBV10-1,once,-,CASSESLGMAQHF,TGCGCCAGCAGTGAGTCGTTGGGGATGGCCCAGCATTTT
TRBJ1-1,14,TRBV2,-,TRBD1,CASRVGQGATEAFF,TGTGCCAGCAGGGTGGGACAGGGGGCCACTGAAGCTTTCTTT
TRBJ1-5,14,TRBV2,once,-,CASRKDISNQPQHF,TGTGCCAGCAGGAAGGATATTAGCAATCAGCCCCAGCATTTT
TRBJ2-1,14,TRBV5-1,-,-,CASSSKALVNEQFF,TGCGCCAGCAGCTCGAAAGCCCTCGTCAATGAGCAGTTCTTC
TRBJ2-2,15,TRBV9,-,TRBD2,CASSVAGGSTGELFF,TGTGCCAGCAGCGTAGCGGGAGGGAGTACCGGGGAGCTGTTTTTT
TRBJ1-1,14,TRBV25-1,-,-,CASSGRQSNTEAFF,TGTGCCAGCAGTGGACGACAATCGAACACTGAAGCTTTCTTT
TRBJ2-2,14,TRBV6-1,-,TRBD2,CASIKRESTGELFF,TGTGCCAGCATAAAGCGGGAGTCAACCGGGGAGCTGTTTTTT
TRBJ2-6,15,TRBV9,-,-,CASSQGTSGANVLTF,TGTGCCAGCAGCCAAGGGACCTCTGGGGCCAACGTCCTGACTTTC
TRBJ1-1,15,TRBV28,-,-,CASSQPAGGNTEAFF,TGTGCCAGCAGTCAACCGGCCGGGGGTAACACTGAAGCTTTCTTT
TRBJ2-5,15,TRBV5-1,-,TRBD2,CASSPGTSGGETQYF,TGCGCCAGCAGCCCGGGGACTAGCGGGGGAGAGACCCAGTACTTC
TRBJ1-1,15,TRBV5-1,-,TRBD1,CASSLDGQGYTEAFF,TGCGCCAGCAGCTTGGACGGACAGGGTTACACTGAAGCTTTCTTT
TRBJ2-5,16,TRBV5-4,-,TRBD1,CASSKPGQTFQETQYF,TGTGCCAGCAGCAAACCGGGACAGACCTTCCAAGAGACCCAGTACTTC
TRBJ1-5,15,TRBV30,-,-,CAWSQGHPSNQPQHF,TGTGCCTGGAGCCAGGGACACCCAAGCAATCAGCCCCAGCATTTT
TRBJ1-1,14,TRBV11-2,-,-,CASSFDRLGTEAFF,TGTGCCAGCAGTTTCGACAGGCTGGGCACTGAAGCTTTCTTT
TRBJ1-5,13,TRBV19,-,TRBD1,CASRDRVNQPQHF,TGTGCCAGTAGGGACAGGGTCAATCAGCCCCAGCATTTT
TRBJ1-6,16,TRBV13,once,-,CASSPRGGIQNSPLHF,TGTGCCAGCAGCCCCAGGGGAGGGATACAGAATTCACCCCTCCACTTT
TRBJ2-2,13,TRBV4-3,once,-,CASSQQRGGELFF,TGCGCCAGCAGCCAACAAAGGGGAGGGGAGCTGTTTTTT
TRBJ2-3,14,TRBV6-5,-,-,CASSTSRGTDTQYF,TGTGCCAGCAGTACCTCCCGGGGCACAGATACGCAGTATTTT
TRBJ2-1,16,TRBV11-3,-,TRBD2,CASSLGALSGDNEQFF,TGTGCCAGCAGCTTAGGGGCACTAAGCGGGGACAATGAGCAGTTCTTC
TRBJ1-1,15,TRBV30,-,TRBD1,CAWSVMDRWNTEAFF,TGTGCCTGGAGTGTTATGGACAGGTGGAACACTGAAGCTTTCTTT
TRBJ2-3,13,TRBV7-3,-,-,CASSQTSKATQYF,TGTGCCAGCAGCCAAACTAGCAAGGCTACGCAGTATTTT
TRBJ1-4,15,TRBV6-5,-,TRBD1,CASSLGTGGDEKLFF,TGTGCCAGCAGCCTAGGGACAGGGGGCGATGAAAAACTGTTTTTT
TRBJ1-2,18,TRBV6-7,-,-,CASSYRPGIPTENYGYTF,TGTGCCAGCAGTTACCGCCCCGGAATCCCAACAGAGAACTATGGCTACACCTTC
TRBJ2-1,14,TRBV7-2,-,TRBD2,CASSLARESNEQFF,TGTGCCAGCAGCTTAGCGCGGGAGAGTAATGAGCAGTTCTTC
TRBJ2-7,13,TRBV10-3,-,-,CAISESYRHEQYF,TGTGCCATCAGTGAGTCATATAGGCACGAGCAGTACTTC
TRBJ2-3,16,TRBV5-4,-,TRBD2,CASSLAGGLSTDTQYF,TGTGCCAGCAGCCTAGCGGGGGGGCTTAGCACAGATACGCAGTATTTT
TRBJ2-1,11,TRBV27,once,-,CASSQASIWFF,TGTGCCAGCAGTCAAGCTAGTATTTGGTTCTTC
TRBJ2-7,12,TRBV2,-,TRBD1,CASRRQGYEQYF,TGTGCCAGCCGCCGACAGGGCTACGAGCAGTACTTC
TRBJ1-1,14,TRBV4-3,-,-,CASSQRLGDTEAFF,TGCGCCAGCAGCCAACGACTGGGGGACACTGAAGCTTTCTTT
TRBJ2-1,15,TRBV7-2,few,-,CASSEGGAGYNEQFF,TGTGCCAGCAGCGAAGGGGGCGCGGGGTACAATGAGCAGTTCTTC
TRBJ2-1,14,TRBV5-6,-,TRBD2,CASSVAGGDNEQFF,TGTGCCAGCAGCGTAGCGGGAGGGGACAATGAGCAGTTCTTC
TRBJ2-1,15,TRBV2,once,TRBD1,CASRDRVSAHNEQFF,TGTGCCAGCAGAGACAGGGTGTCTGCACACAATGAGCAGTTCTTC
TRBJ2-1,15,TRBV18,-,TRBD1,CASSPRQGSGNEQFF,TGTGCCAGCTCACCCAGACAGGGGAGTGGGAATGAGCAGTTCTTC
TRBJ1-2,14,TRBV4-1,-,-,CASSQVSSRDGYTF,TGCGCCAGCAGCCAAGTCTCATCACGGGATGGCTACACCTTC
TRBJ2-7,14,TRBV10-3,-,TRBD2,CAIRIAGGSYEQYF,TGTGCCATCAGGATAGCGGGGGGTTCCTACGAGCAGTACTTC
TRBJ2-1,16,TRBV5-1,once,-,CASSFDQGPSHNEQFF,TGCGCCAGCAGCTTTGACCAGGGCCCATCTCACAATGAGCAGTTCTTC
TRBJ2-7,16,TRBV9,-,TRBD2,CASSPGTSGRAGEQYF,TGTGCCAGCAGCCCAGGGACTAGCGGGAGGGCCGGAGAGCAGTACTTC
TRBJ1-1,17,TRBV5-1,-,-,CASSLAPGVYSNTEAFF,TGCGCCAGCAGCTTGGCCCCCGGGGTTTATTCCAACACTGAAGCTTTCTTT
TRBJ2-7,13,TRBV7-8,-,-,CASSLVQSYEQYF,TGTGCCAGCAGCTTAGTTCAGTCCTACGAGCAGTACTTC
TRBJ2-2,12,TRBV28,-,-,CASTKNTGELFF,TGTGCCAGCACGAAAAACACCGGGGAGCTGTTTTTT
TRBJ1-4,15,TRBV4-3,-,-,CASSQGSVSNEKLFF,TGCGCCAGCAGCCAAGGGTCAGTCTCTAATGAAAAACTGTTTTTT
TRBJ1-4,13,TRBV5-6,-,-,CASSFATNEKLFF,TGTGCCAGCAGCTTTGCAACTAATGAAAAACTGTTTTTT
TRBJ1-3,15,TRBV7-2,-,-,CASSFHTSPGNTIYF,TGTGCCAGCAGCTTTCATACCAGCCCTGGAAACACCATATATTTT
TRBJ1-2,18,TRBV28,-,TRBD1,CASSSRLTGGLRKDGYTF,TGTGCCAGCAGTTCTCGACTTACAGGGGGCCTTAGGAAGGATGGCTACACCTTC